Described below is a single T cell receptor (beta chain) sequence and its context. Its antigen is as yet unknown. 60 Vbeta and 13 Jbeta primers were used in PCR. Clones were sequenced by immunoSEQ multiplex PCR, and TCRdb holds only the in-frame ones, with some missing. The profile shows about 190,000 clones, around 86% of them singletons. V gave up 6 bases and J gave up 11 bases, with 25 bases separating them. Per germline, CDR1 LNHDA and CDR2 SQIVND (reference sequence). This CDR3 contains 15 residues. These data are taken from a study of cytomegalovirus exposure and HLA in healthy donors. Whole-study results and caveats: Excluded: some indistinguishable V segments such as TRBV6-2 and TRBV6-3. Prediction of most subjects' HLA-A and HLA-B alleles by TCR beta sequences was reportedly accurate. CMV serostatus stood as the only immune exposure information on hand. Prior analysis indicated that the majority of TCR beta V segments exhibited productivity approximately 87% or approximately 30% of the time.

The source is a woman between 18 and 29 years old in good health and CMV-seronegative. The chain joins TRBV19 to TRBJ1-1; possibly TRBD1 for D (5 bases). Source material: PBMCs. This CDR3 reads CASSALGRGRRMAFF. The DNA of the CDR3 is TGTGCCAGTAGCGCTCTGGGGAGGGGTCGTCGTATGGCTTTCTTT.